This T cell receptor beta chain was recovered during a study of shared clonotypes between healthy human individuals. The data were produced by immunoSEQ multiplex PCR, yet TCRdb's version contains in-frame clones alone and is incomplete. Seen here are around 650,000 clones, approximately 96% observed once, and the top ten hold roughly 0.1%. Per germline, CDR1 SEHNR and CDR2 FQNEAQ (reference sequence). CDR3 length: 14 amino acids. Trimming stripped 3 bases from V and 2 bases from J, with 11 bases between. Naive CD8 cells lacked CD45RO and underwent positive selection for CCR7, leaving out terminally differentiated effector memory CD45RA+ cells.

Sequencing was carried out using naive CD8+ T cells sorted from blood. This sequence originates from a woman in her 30s in good health. This chain links TRBV7-9 with TRBJ2-7; possible D gene TRBD1, 5 bases. Written as DNA, the CDR3 is TGTGCCAGCAGCTTGGGGCACCAAGCCTACGAGCAGTACTTC. Translated, it gives CASSLGHQAYEQYF.